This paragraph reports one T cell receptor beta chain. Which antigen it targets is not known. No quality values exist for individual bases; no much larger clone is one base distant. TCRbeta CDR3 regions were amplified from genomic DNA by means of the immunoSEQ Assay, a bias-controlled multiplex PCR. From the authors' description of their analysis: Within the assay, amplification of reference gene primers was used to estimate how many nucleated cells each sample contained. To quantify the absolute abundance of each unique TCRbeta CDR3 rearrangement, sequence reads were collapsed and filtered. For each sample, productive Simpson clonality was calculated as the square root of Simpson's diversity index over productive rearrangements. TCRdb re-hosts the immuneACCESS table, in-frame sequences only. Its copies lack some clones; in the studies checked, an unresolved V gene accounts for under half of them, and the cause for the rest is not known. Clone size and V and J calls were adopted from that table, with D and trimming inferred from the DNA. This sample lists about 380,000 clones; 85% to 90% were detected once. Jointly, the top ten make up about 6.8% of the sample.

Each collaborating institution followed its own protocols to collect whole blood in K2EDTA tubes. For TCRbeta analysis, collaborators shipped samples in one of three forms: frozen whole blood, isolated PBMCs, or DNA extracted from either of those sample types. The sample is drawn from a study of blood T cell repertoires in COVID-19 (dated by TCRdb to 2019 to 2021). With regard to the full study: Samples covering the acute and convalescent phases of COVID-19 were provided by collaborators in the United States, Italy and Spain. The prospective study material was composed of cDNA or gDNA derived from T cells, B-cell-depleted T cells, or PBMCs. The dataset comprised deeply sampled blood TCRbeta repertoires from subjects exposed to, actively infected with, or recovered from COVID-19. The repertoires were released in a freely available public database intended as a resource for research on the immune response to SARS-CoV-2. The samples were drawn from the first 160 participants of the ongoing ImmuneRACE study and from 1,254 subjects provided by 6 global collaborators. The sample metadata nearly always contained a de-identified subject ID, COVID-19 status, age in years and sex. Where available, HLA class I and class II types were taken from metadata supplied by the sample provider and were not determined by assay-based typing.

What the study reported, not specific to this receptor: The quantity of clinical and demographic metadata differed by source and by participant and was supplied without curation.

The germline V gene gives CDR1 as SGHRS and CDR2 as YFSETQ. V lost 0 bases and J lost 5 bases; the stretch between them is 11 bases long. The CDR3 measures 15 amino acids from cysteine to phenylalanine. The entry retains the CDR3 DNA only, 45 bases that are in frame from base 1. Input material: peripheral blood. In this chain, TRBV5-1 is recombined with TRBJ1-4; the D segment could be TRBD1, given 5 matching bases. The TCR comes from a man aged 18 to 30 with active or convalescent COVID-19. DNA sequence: TGCGCCAGCAGCTTGGTAGGAGGGGCAAATGAAAAACTGTTTTTT. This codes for CASSLVGGANEKLFF.